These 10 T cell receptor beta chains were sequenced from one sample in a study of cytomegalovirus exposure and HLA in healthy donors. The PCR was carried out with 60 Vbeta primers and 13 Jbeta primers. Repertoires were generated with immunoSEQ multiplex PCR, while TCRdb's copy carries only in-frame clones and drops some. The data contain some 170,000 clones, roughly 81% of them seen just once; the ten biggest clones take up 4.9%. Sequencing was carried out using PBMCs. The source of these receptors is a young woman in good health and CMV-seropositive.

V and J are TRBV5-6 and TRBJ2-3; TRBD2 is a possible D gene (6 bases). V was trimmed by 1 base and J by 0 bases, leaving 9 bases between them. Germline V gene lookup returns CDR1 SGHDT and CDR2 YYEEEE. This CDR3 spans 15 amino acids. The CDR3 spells CASSLPGTSTDTQYF. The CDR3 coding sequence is TGTGCCAGCAGCTTGCCGGGGACTAGCACAGATACGCAGTATTTT.

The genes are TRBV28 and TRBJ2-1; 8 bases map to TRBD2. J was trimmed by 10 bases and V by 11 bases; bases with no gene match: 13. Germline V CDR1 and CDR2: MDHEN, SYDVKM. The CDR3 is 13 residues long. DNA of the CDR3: TGTGCCCCTCTGCCGGGCCCGGGGGGGGAGCAGTTCTTC. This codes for CAPLPGPGGEQFF.

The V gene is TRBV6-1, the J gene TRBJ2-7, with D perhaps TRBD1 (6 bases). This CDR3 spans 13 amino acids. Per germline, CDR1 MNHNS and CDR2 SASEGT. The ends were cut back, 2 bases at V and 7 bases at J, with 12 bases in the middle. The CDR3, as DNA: TGTGCCAGCAGTGAACAACAGGGTAGGGAGCAGTACTTC. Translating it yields CASSEQQGREQYF.

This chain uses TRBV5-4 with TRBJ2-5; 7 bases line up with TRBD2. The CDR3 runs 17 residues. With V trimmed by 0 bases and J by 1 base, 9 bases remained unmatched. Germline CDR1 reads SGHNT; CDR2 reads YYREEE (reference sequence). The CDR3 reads CASSLGGAAGLQETQYF. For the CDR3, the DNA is TGTGCCAGCAGCTTGGGTGGGGCAGCGGGGCTCCAAGAGACCCAGTACTTC.

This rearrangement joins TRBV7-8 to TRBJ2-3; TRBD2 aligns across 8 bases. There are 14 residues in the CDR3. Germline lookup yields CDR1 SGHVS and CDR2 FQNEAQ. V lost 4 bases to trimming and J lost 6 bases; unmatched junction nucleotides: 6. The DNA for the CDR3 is TGTGCCAGCAGCTCCACTAGCGGTGGGGATACGCAGTATTTT. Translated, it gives CASSSTSGGDTQYF.

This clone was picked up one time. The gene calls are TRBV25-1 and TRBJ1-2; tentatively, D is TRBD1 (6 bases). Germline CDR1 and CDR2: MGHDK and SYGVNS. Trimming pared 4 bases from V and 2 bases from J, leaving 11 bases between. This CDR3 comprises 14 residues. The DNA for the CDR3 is TGTGCCAGCAGTGGCTTTAGGGGGAACTATGGCTACACCTTC. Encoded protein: CASSGFRGNYGYTF.

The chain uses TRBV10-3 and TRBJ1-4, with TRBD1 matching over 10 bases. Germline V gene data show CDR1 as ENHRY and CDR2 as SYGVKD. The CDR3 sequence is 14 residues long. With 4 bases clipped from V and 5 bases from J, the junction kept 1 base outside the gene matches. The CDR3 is CAISGGQGNEKLFF. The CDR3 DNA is TGTGCCATCAGTGGGGGACAGGGGAATGAAAAACTGTTTTTT.

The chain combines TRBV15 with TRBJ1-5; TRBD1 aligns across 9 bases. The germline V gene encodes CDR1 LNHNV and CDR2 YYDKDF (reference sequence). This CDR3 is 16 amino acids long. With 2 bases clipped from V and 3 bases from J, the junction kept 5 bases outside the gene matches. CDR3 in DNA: TGTGCCACCAGCAGACCTTGGGACAGGGCCAATCAGCCCCAGCATTTT. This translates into CATSRPWDRANQPQHF.

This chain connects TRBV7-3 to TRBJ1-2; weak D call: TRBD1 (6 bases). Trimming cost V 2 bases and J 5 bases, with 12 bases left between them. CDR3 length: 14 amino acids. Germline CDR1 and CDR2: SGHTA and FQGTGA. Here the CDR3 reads CASSLETGDYGYTF. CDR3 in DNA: TGTGCCAGCAGCTTAGAGACAGGAGATTATGGCTACACCTTC.

In nucleotides, the CDR3 is TGTGCCAGCAGCTTACTGGTTACGCGTTCGGAGCACTACACCTTC. Its translation is CASSLLVTRSEHYTF. The genes are TRBV7-8 and TRBJ1-2, with no clear D. V lost 2 bases and J 10 bases, leaving 20 bases between the germline ends. The CDR3 is 15 amino acids. Germline loops: CDR1 SGHVS, CDR2 FQNEAQ.